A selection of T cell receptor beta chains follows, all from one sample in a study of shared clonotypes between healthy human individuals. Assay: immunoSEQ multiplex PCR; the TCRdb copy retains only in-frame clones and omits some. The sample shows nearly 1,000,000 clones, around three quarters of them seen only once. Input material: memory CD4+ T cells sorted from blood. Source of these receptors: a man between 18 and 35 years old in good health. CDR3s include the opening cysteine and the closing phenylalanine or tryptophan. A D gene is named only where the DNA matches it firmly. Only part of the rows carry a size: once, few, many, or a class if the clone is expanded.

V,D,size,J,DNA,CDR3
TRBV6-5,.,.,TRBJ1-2,TGTGCCAGCAGTTACCAGAGGAATAACTATGGCTACACCTTC,CASSYQRNNYGYTF
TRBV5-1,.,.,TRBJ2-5,TGCGCCAGCAGCTTGGCACTCTATAAAGAGACCCAGTACTTC,CASSLALYKETQYF
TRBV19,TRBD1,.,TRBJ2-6,TGTGCCAGTAGTATAGGACAGGGAAGTCGCTCTGGGGCCAACGTCCTGACTTTC,CASSIGQGSRSGANVLTF
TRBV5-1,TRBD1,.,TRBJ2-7,TGCGCCAGCAGCCCCCCAGGGGGCTCCGAGCAGTACTTC,CASSPPGGSEQYF
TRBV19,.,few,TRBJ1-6,TGTGCCAGTAGTATAGGACAGACCTCACCCCTCCACTTT,CASSIGQTSPLHF
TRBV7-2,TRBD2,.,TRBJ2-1,TGTGCCAGCAGCTTAGCCAGCGGGAACTACAATGAGCAGTTCTTC,CASSLASGNYNEQFF
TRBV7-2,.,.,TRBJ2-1,TGTGCCAGCTCCCACTATCCGCAGTCCTACAATGAGCAGTTCTTC,CASSHYPQSYNEQFF
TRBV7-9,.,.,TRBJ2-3,TGTGCCAGCAGCATAGGACTTAACACAGATACGCAGTATTTT,CASSIGLNTDTQYF
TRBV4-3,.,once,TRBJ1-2,TGCGCCAGCAGCCAAGATCACGGGATCTATGGCTACACCTTC,CASSQDHGIYGYTF
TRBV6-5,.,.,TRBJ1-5,TGTGCCAGCAGCCCGGTGGGGGCTTGGCAGCCCCAGCATTTT,CASSPVGAWQPQHF
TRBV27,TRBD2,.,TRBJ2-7,TGTGCCAGCAGTTTCCGGACTAGCGGGAGCTCCTACGAGCAGTACTTC,CASSFRTSGSSYEQYF
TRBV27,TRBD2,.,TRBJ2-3,TGTGCCAGCAGTTACTCCGGGACTAGCCTCGCAGGTCGTACGCAGTATTTT,CASSYSGTSLAGRTQYF
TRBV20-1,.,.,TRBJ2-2,TGCAGTGCTAGAAGGAGTCTGGAGCTGTTTTTT,CSARRSLELFF
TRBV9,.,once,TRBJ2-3,TGTGCCAGCAACGGGGATTTATTGACAGATACGCAGTATTTT,CASNGDLLTDTQYF
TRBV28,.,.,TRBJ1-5,TGTGCCAGCAGCTCCGCCTGGGGCAATCAGCCCCAGCATTTT,CASSSAWGNQPQHF
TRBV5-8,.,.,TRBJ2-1,TGTGCCAGCAGCTTAGGTTTTCGCTATGAGCAGTTCTTC,CASSLGFRYEQFF
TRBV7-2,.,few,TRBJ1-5,TGTGCCAGCAGCTCACAGGGCGATCAGCCCCAGCATTTT,CASSSQGDQPQHF
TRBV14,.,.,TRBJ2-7,TGTGCCAGCAGCCGTGGGGCTAGCTTTCCCCTCGAGCAGTACTTC,CASSRGASFPLEQYF
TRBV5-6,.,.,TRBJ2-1,TGTGCCAGCACCTCGGACGGTGGAAGCTCCTACAATGAGCAGTTCTTC,CASTSDGGSSYNEQFF
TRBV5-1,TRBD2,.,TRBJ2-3,TGCGCCAGCAGCTTGGGCTTCGGGACTAGCGGCACAGATACGCAGTATTTT,CASSLGFGTSGTDTQYF
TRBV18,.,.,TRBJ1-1,TGTGCCAGCTCCCGCGGAATTGAACACACTGAAGCTTTCTTT,CASSRGIEHTEAFF
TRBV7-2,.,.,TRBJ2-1,TGTGCCAGCAGCTTAGCCAGGGACAATGAGCAGTTCTTC,CASSLARDNEQFF
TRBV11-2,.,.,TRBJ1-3,TGTGCCAGCAGCTTAGGTTCCTCCTCTGGAAACACCATATATTTT,CASSLGSSSGNTIYF
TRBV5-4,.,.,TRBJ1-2,TGTGCCAGCAGCATATCCGTTTCTAACTATGGCTACACCTTC,CASSISVSNYGYTF
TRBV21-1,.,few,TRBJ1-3,TGTGCCAGCAGCAAAGTGAGCGGGAGCTCTGGAAACACCATATATTTT,CASSKVSGSSGNTIYF
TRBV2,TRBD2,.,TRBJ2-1,TGTGCCAGCAGCCGGGTCCGAGCGGGGGGGATGCGCGAGCAGTTCTTC,CASSRVRAGGMREQFF
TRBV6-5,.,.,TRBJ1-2,TGTGCCAGCAGACAGGATTCCTATGGCTACACCTTC,CASRQDSYGYTF
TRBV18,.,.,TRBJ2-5,TGTGCCAGCTCACCGACGCAGGGAGGCGAGACCCAGTACTTC,CASSPTQGGETQYF
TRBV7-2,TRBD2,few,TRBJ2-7,TGTGCCAGCAGCTTGCAGCGGGGAGAGCAGTACTTC,CASSLQRGEQYF
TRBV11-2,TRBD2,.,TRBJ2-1,TGTGCCAGCAGCCTTACTAGCGGGAGGGCGAGCTCCTACAATGAGCAGTTCTTC,CASSLTSGRASSYNEQFF
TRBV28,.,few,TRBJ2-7,TGTGCCAGCAGTTCCCTCCTTTCGGGAAGGGACTACGAGCAGTACTTC,CASSSLLSGRDYEQYF
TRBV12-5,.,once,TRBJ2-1,TGTGCTAGTGGTTCGACGAGGGGGTATGAGCAGTTCTTC,CASGSTRGYEQFF
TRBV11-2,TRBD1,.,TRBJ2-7,TGTGCCAGCAGCCTAGCGGGACAGGGGGGTACTTACGAGCAGTACTTC,CASSLAGQGGTYEQYF
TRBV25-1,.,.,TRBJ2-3,TGTGCCAGCGGACAGCCTACCACAGATACGCAGTATTTT,CASGQPTTDTQYF
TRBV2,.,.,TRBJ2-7,TGTGCCAGCAGTGAACAAGTTAACTACGAGCAGTACTTC,CASSEQVNYEQYF
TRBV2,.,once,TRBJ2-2,TGTGCCAGCAGTGTTGCGGGAAACACCGGGGAGCTGTTTTTT,CASSVAGNTGELFF
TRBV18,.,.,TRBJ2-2,TGTGCCAGCTCAGGGACGTTAGGCACCGGGGAGCTGTTTTTT,CASSGTLGTGELFF
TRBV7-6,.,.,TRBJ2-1,TGTGCCAGCAGCCCTGGCGCCAGGGGATCCTACAATGAGCAGTTCTTC,CASSPGARGSYNEQFF
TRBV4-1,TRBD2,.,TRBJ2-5,TGCGCCAGCAGCCAGAGGGAGGGGGAGACCCAGTACTTC,CASSQREGETQYF
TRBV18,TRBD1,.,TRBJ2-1,TGTGCCAGCTCAAAGTACGGGACAGGGGAGCAGTTCTTC,CASSKYGTGEQFF
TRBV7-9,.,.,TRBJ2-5,TGTGCCAGCAGCCCAACGGTGGGCGGACACCAAGAGACCCAGTACTTC,CASSPTVGGHQETQYF
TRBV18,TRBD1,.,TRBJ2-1,TGTGCCAGCTCACCCGGACAGGTGTCCTACAATGAGCAGTTCTTC,CASSPGQVSYNEQFF
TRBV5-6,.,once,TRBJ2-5,TGTGCCAGCAGCTTGGTAGGCGCGGCCGTGGGGACCCAGTACTTC,CASSLVGAAVGTQYF